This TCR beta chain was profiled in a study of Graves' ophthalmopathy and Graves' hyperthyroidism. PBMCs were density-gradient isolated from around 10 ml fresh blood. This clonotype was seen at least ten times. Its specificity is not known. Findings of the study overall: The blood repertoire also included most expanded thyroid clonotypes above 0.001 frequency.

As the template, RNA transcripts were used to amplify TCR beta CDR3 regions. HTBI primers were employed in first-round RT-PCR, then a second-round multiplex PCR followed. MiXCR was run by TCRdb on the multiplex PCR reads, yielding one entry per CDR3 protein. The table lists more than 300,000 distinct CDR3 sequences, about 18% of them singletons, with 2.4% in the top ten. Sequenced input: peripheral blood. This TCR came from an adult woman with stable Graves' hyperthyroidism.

The CDR3 coding sequence is TGTGCCAGCAGCTCACGGGGGCGTGGGACCCAGTACTTC. Translated: CASSSRGRGTQYF. The chain recombines TRBV9 with TRBJ2-5; D is tentatively TRBD1 or TRBD2 (6 bases each). V lost 4 bases to trimming and J lost 7 bases, with 14 bases between them. The CDR3 length is 13 residues. Looked up from germline, CDR1 is SGDLS and CDR2 is YYNGEE.